This entry lists 23 T cell receptor beta chains sequenced from one sample in a study of cytomegalovirus exposure and HLA in healthy donors (dated by TCRdb to about 2017). Receptor libraries were prepared by the immunoSEQ multiplex PCR assay. The multiplex PCR relied on a mix of 60 forward primers for TCR Vbeta segments and 13 reverse primers for TCR Jbeta segments. TCRdb retrieved this table from immuneACCESS and kept in-frame rearrangements only. Not all clones are present; in checked studies, unresolved V genes account for under half, and no reason is known for the remainder. The sample table lists about 190,000 clones, around 86% of them with a count of one. The ten largest account for around 1.4% of the sample. The specimen sequenced was PBMCs. These TCRs come from a man aged 25-45 years in good health and CMV-seronegative.

The rearrangement links TRBV7-9 to TRBJ2-3; a possible D gene is TRBD1 (5 bases). V lost 5 bases to trimming and J lost 2 bases, with 17 bases between them. Germline V gene sequence: CDR1 SEHNR, CDR2 FQNEAQ (reference sequence). The CDR3 is made up of 16 amino acids. DNA of the CDR3: TGTGCCAGCAGCGTCCCGTCGGGCAGGGTCACAGATACGCAGTATTTT. Translating it yields CASSVPSGRVTDTQYF.

CDR3 DNA sequence: TGTGCCAGCGGGGCTAGTACGGGGCCCCAGCATTTT. Its protein is CASGASTGPQHF. The chain employs TRBV27 and TRBJ1-5; D possibly corresponds to TRBD1 (5 bases). V shed 8 bases and J shed 9 bases, with 14 bases lying between them. CDR3 length: 12 residues. CDR1 is MNHEY, CDR2 SMNVEV, per germline (reference sequence).

The rearrangement joins TRBV11-3 to TRBJ2-1, with a tentative D call TRBD2 (6 bases). The CDR3 sequence is 13 residues long. In germline, CDR1 is SGHNT, CDR2 YENEEA. Trimming pared 11 bases from V and 9 bases from J, leaving 20 bases between. The CDR3 sequence: CASRGLNGSEQFF. DNA of the CDR3: TGTGCCTCGCGAGGGCTGAACGGGAGTGAGCAGTTCTTC.

The chain uses TRBV29-1 and TRBJ2-7; perhaps TRBD2 as D (7 bases). V was clipped by 6 bases and J by 4 bases, with 28 bases between them. Germline assignment: CDR1 SQVTM and CDR2 ANQGSEA. This CDR3 region has 17 residues. CDR3 bases: TGCAGCGTCCCCCCCGCGGGGGACAAGGGTCCCCCATACGAGCAGTACTTC. Translation: CSVPPAGDKGPPYEQYF.

This chain connects TRBV7-9 to TRBJ2-7; D ambiguous. Trimming took off 5 bases at V and 4 bases at J, with 6 bases between the two ends. This CDR3 has 11 residues. Germline V gene lookup returns CDR1 SEHNR and CDR2 FQNEAQ (reference sequence). CDR3 DNA: TGTGCCAGCAGCGGAGCGTACGAGCAGTACTTC. It translates to CASSGAYEQYF.

The V gene is TRBV5-1, the J gene TRBJ2-2; TRBD2 matches at 11 bases. Germline-derived CDR1 and CDR2 are SGHRS and YFSETQ. Trimming cost V 1 base and J 6 bases; bases outside gene matches: 8. This CDR3 is built from 17 residues. Written as DNA, the CDR3 is TGCGCCAGCAGCTTGACTAGCGGGAGCCGATCGGCCGGGGAGCTGTTTTTT. Translated, it gives CASSLTSGSRSAGELFF.

This sequence joins TRBV7-2 and TRBJ1-1, with TRBD1 as a possible D gene (5 bases). Per the germline V gene, CDR1 is SGHTA and CDR2 is FQGNSA. V was pared by 4 bases and J by 5 bases, with 8 bases between. The CDR3 is made up of 12 amino acids. This CDR3 is CASSSRGTEAFF. Written as DNA, the CDR3 is TGTGCCAGCAGCTCCCGGGGGACTGAAGCTTTCTTT. Together with reference TRBV7-2 and TRBJ1-1, the CDR3 gives the full variable domain: GAGVSQSPSNKVTEKGKDVELRCDPISGHTALYWYRQSLGQGLEFLIYFQGNSAPDKSGLPSDRFSAERTGGSVSTLTIQRTQQEDSAVYLCASSSRGTEAFFGQGTRLTVV.

CDR3 in amino acids: CASRGRGGPYYEQYF. CDR3 bases: TGTGCCAGCAGGGGCCGGGGGGGCCCATACTACGAGCAGTACTTC. The chain recombines TRBV5-8 with TRBJ2-7; 8 nucleotides align to TRBD2. Trimming cost V 5 bases and J 3 bases; bases outside gene matches: 10. The CDR3 runs 15 residues. CDR1 and CDR2 (germline): SGHTS, YDEGEE.

This chain links TRBV4-3 with TRBJ1-2, with 7 positions matching TRBD1. In germline, CDR1 is LGHNA, CDR2 YSLEER. The CDR3 totals 14 residues. V gave up 1 base and J gave up 12 bases; unmatched junction bases: 11. The CDR3 region is CASSQGRTGVGHTF. The CDR3, as DNA: TGCGCCAGCAGCCAAGGGCGGACAGGTGTCGGCCACACCTTC.

This clone was seen only once. The rearrangement uses TRBV28 and TRBJ1-5, with a weak D call TRBD1 (6 bases). V lost 8 bases, J lost 3 bases, and 8 bases lay in between. This CDR3 contains 12 residues. The germline V gene has CDR1 MDHEN and CDR2 SYDVKM. CDR3 sequence (DNA): TGTGCCAGCGCAGGGGACAATCAGCCCCAGCATTTT. It codes for CASAGDNQPQHF. The variable domain in full, with the rest retrieved from reference TRBV28 and TRBJ1-5, is DVKVTQSSRYLVKRTGEKVFLECVQDMDHENMFWYRQDPGLGLRLIYFSYDVKMKEKGDIPEGYSVSREKKERFSLILESASTNQTSMYLCASAGDNQPQHFGDGTRLSIL.

The chain couples TRBV7-8 to TRBJ1-2; D possibly corresponds to TRBD1 (5 bases). Germline CDR1 SGHVS, CDR2 FQNEAQ. This CDR3 comprises 14 residues. Between the trimmed V and J ends, which lost 3 bases and 4 bases, there was a span of 12 bases. The CDR3 DNA reads as TGTGCCAGCAGCTTGCAGGGAAGACCCTATGGCTACACCTTC. The encoded protein is CASSLQGRPYGYTF.

The rearrangement uses TRBV19 and TRBJ1-5; tentatively, D is TRBD1 (6 bases). There are 16 residues in the CDR3. Germline CDR1 LNHDA, CDR2 SQIVND (reference sequence). V lost 3 bases and J 5 bases, leaving 17 bases between the germline ends. CDR3 in amino acids: CASSILPTRGDQPQHF. CDR3 DNA: TGTGCCAGTAGTATTCTCCCCACCAGGGGAGATCAGCCCCAGCATTTT.

This clone has a single count. J is TRBJ2-5 and V is TRBV13; TRBD1 matches at 8 bases. Germline V gives CDR1 PRHDT, CDR2 FYEKMQ (reference sequence). This CDR3 comprises 14 residues. V shed 5 bases and J 2 bases; nucleotides not matched to a gene: 4. The CDR3 sequence: CASSLTGGQETQYF. CDR3 sequence (DNA): TGTGCCAGCAGCCTTACAGGGGGTCAAGAGACCCAGTACTTC.

V gene TRBV5-6 combines with J gene TRBJ1-1; 9 nucleotides agree with TRBD1. The J segment lost 6 bases and the V segment lost 4 bases, leaving 13 bases of the junction unmatched. Germline V lookup: CDR1 SGHDT, CDR2 YYEEEE. This CDR3 region has 16 residues. The CDR3 bases are TGTGCCAGCAGCCTATACAGGGGGCGCGGGGTGGCTGAAGCTTTCTTT. Its protein product is CASSLYRGRGVAEAFF. Combining the CDR3 with reference TRBV5-6 and TRBJ1-1 gives the whole variable domain DAGVTQSPTHLIKTRGQQVTLRCSPKSGHDTVSWYQQALGQGPQFIFQYYEEEERQRGNFPDRFSGHQFPNYSSELNVNALLLGDSALYLCASSLYRGRGVAEAFFGQGTRLTVV.

V and J are TRBV7-9 and TRBJ1-1; maybe TRBD1 (5 bases). The germline gives CDR1 SEHNR, CDR2 FQNEAQ (reference sequence). The CDR3 totals 15 residues. Between the trimmed V and J ends, which lost 2 bases and 5 bases, there was a span of 15 bases. CDR3 bases: TGTGCCAGCAGCTTAATAGTATCAGGGTATACTGAAGCTTTCTTT. It yields the protein CASSLIVSGYTEAFF.

The DNA of the CDR3 is TGTGCCAGCAGTGAAAAAGGGGCGACAGTAAACGACGAGCAGTACTTC. As protein: CASSEKGATVNDEQYF. The genes are TRBV2 and TRBJ2-7; TRBD1 is a possible D gene (5 bases). V lost 2 bases and J lost 5, with 19 bases in between. Germline values: CDR1 SNHLY, CDR2 FYNNEI. The CDR3 loop spans 16 amino acids.

The chain links TRBV28 to TRBJ2-5; 8 bases are shared with TRBD2. The V segment lost 2 bases and the J segment 1 base; nucleotides outside the gene matches: 9. Per germline, CDR1 MDHEN and CDR2 SYDVKM. The CDR3 is made up of 17 amino acids. The CDR3 reads CASSLGRGGQGQETQYF. CDR3 sequence (DNA): TGTGCCAGCAGTTTAGGGCGCGGGGGGCAGGGCCAAGAGACCCAGTACTTC.

The gene calls are TRBV29-1 and TRBJ1-2, with D maybe TRBD1 (6 bases). Per germline, CDR1 SQVTM and CDR2 ANQGSEA. Trimming removed 5 bases from V and 2 bases from J, with 18 bases in between. The CDR3 spans 15 residues. This CDR3 is CSVRGVDSINYGYTF. CDR3 sequence (DNA): TGCAGCGTTAGGGGCGTGGACAGCATAAACTATGGCTACACCTTC.

V gene TRBV28 combines with J gene TRBJ2-5; D remains ambiguous. CDR1 MDHEN and CDR2 SYDVKM come from the germline V gene. The V and J ends lost 5 bases and 1 base respectively, with 8 bases between them. The CDR3 contains 13 residues. The CDR3 reads CASSQQFQETQYF. CDR3 DNA: TGTGCCAGCAGTCAACAGTTCCAAGAGACCCAGTACTTC.

V and J are TRBV5-1 and TRBJ2-1, with D maybe TRBD2 (6 bases). This CDR3 comprises 15 residues. V gave up 0 bases and J gave up 5 bases, with 12 bases separating them. CDR1 and CDR2 (germline): SGHRS, YFSETQ. CDR3 sequence reads: CASSLATRGDNEQFF. CDR3 coding DNA: TGCGCCAGCAGCTTGGCGACTAGAGGGGACAATGAGCAGTTCTTC.

This clone was observed once. The chain has TRBV19 and TRBJ2-6; D might be TRBD1 (6 bases). Germline V lookup: CDR1 LNHDA, CDR2 SQIVND (reference sequence). The ends were cut back, 5 bases at V and 4 bases at J, with 12 bases in the middle. The CDR3 spans 15 residues. The CDR3 DNA reads TGTGCCAGTAGTCAACAGGGCTTCGGGGCCAACGTCCTGACTTTC. Amino acid sequence: CASSQQGFGANVLTF.

The chain recombines TRBV2 with TRBJ1-5, with D possibly matching TRBD1 (5 bases). Looked up from germline, CDR1 is SNHLY and CDR2 is FYNNEI. This CDR3 has 13 amino acids. V was shortened by 8 bases and J by 3 bases, with 11 bases between the two germline ends. DNA of the CDR3: TGTGCCAGCTCCCGGGACTACAATCAGCCCCAGCATTTT. Its translation is CASSRDYNQPQHF. The whole variable domain, filled in from reference TRBV2 and TRBJ1-5, reads EPEVTQTPSHQVTQMGQEVILRCVPISNHLYFYWYRQILGQKVEFLVSFYNNEISEKSEIFDDQFSVERPDGSNFTLKIRSTKLEDSAMYFCASSRDYNQPQHFGDGTRLSIL.

The chain links TRBV6-6 to TRBJ1-5; D is unclear. Germline V gives CDR1 MNHNY, CDR2 SVGAGI (reference sequence). There are 13 residues in the CDR3. Trimming cost V 2 bases and J 5 bases, with 7 bases left between them. CDR3 nucleotides: TGTGCCAGCAGTTACGAGGGAGATCAGCCCCAGCATTTT. The encoded protein is CASSYEGDQPQHF.